Here is one TCR beta chain with its context. Its specificity is unknown. This sample is drawn from a study of T cell repertoires in cytomegalovirus infection. At the level of the study: Epitope selection comprised recently identified HLA-C-restricted CMV epitopes and well-studied HLA-B-restricted CMV epitopes. Indications of both CMV infection and matching HLA type were provided by public TCR beta signatures. Overall study results and limits: HLA-C-restricted, CMV-specific TCR beta clonotypes were dominant ex vivo.

TCRdb analysed the reads with MiXCR anew, one entry per CDR3 protein. The table shows around 750,000 distinct CDR3 sequences, with approximately 30% occurring only once. The CDR3 consists of 15 residues. V lost 0 bases and J lost 6, with 12 bases in between. Per germline, CDR1 KGHDR and CDR2 SFDVKD. Here the sequenced sample was cultured CD8+ T cells from PBMCs, taken from culture after CMV antigen stimulation. This clonotype was obtained from a human donor in good health (CMV status not recorded). Some clones in this sample may be carry-over from other donors' samples. The chain is built from TRBV24-1 and TRBJ2-3; D is unresolved. The CDR3 DNA reads as TGTGCCACCAGTGATTTGGCTCAAGCCCCCGATACGCAGTATTTT. Amino acids: CATSDLAQAPDTQYF.